This T cell receptor beta chain was retrieved from a study of blood T cell repertoires in COVID-19 (dated by TCRdb to the early 2020s). Some background on the complete study: Samples covering the acute and convalescent phases of COVID-19 were provided by collaborators in the United States, Italy and Spain. The material from the prospective study consisted of cDNA or gDNA derived from T cells, B-cell-depleted T cells, or PBMCs. The dataset comprised deeply sampled blood TCRbeta repertoires from subjects exposed to, actively infected with, or recovered from COVID-19. The repertoires were released in a freely available public database meant as a resource for research on the immune response to SARS-CoV-2. The samples were drawn from two sources: the first 160 participants of the ongoing ImmuneRACE study, and over 1,000 subjects contributed by 6 global collaborators. Sample metadata almost always included a de-identified subject ID, COVID-19 status, age in years and sex. HLA class I and class II types, where available, came from metadata supplied by the sample provider rather than from assay-based typing.

This clone was observed a single time. The antigen it binds to is not known. It has no much larger one-base neighbor in the sample; base qualities were not kept. CDR1 SGHVS and CDR2 FQNEAQ were looked up in the germline V gene. From cysteine to phenylalanine, the CDR3 is 16 amino acids long. The sequence is cut down to CDR3 DNA, 48 bases in frame from base 1. The junction shows trimming of 2 bases on V and 7 bases on J, plus 18 bases between the germline ends. Enrolling through a virtual design, the prospective study's participants ranged in age from roughly 18 to 100 years and lived across roughly 23 United States geographic areas. Cohort assignment in the prospective study relied on participant-reported clinical history from a screening survey and a study questionnaire. Recovered participants in ImmuneRACE Cohort 3 were defined by two consecutive negative NP/OP PCR tests, clearance by a healthcare professional, or resolution of symptoms. Each participant in the prospective study had whole blood, serum and a nasopharyngeal or oropharyngeal swab collected by mobile phlebotomists. Participants in the prospective study had the option to provide additional blood draws and questionnaires over an approximately 2-month period. Before DNA extraction, blood samples from the prospective study were shipped at room temperature or frozen.

The immunoSEQ Assay, a bias-controlled multiplex PCR, was used to amplify TCRbeta CDR3 regions from genomic DNA. The study's own analysis went as follows. Nucleated cell counts per sample were estimated from amplification of reference gene primers within the assay. To quantify the absolute abundance of each unique TCRbeta CDR3 rearrangement, sequence reads were collapsed and filtered. For each sample, productive Simpson clonality was calculated as the square root of Simpson's diversity index across productive rearrangements. In its TCRdb copy, this immuneACCESS table keeps in-frame sequences only and misses some clones. Where compared with another copy, unresolved V genes explain less than half of these, and the others have no known cause. The V and J calls and the clone size are those of that table, but D and trimming were determined from the DNA. In all, the sample holds around 250,000 clones, and just over 85% of those were seen once. The ten largest clones represent 15% to 18% of the sample.

The full study reports these points: How much clinical and demographic metadata was included differed by source and by participant, and the metadata was provided uncurated.

The chain joins TRBV7-8 to TRBJ1-5; TRBD1 is a weak D gene call, 6 bases matching. This TCR was sampled from a man younger than 35 who had recovered from COVID-19. The sample consisted of PBMCs or T cells enriched from blood (not recorded which). The sequence in DNA is TGTGCCAGCAGCTTAATGGGGACACCCAAAGGACAGCCCCAGCATTTT. It specifies CASSLMGTPKGQPQHF.